Sequencing of this T cell receptor (beta chain) was carried out in a study of T cell repertoires in cytomegalovirus infection. Study information: It was the public TCR beta signatures that indicated both CMV infection and matching HLA type. Study findings and constraints: There were carriers of CMV plus the relevant HLA, and cumulative public TCR beta family frequency identified them. In two of eight donors, the top clonotype was HLA-C-restricted CMV-specific.

MiXCR, applied by TCRdb to the reads, yields one record per CDR3 protein. The table has approximately 500,000 distinct CDR3 sequences, roughly a third seen once. J gave up 8 bases and V 11 bases, and 14 bases lay outside the gene matches. The CDR3 length is 13 residues. Germline V gene sequence: CDR1 MNHNS, CDR2 SASEGT. This clonotype was counted between two and nine times. Its antigen is currently unknown. Sample: cultured PBMCs, taken from culture after CMV antigen stimulation. This sequence was found in a human donor in good health (CMV status not recorded). Some clones in this sample may be carry-over from other donors' samples. This chain links TRBV6-1 with TRBJ1-1; 7 nucleotides match TRBD1. The CDR3 loop reads CAGQTGNQEEAFF. In nucleotides, the CDR3 is TGTGCCGGACAGACAGGGAATCAGGAGGAAGCTTTCTTT.